These 21 T cell receptor beta chains came from one sample sequenced in a study of T-cell reconstitution after alpha-beta-depleted transplantation in children. The TCRbeta library was prepared with unique molecular identifiers. TCRdb called the PCR reads again in MiXCR, with one record for every CDR3 protein. This sample carries 170,000 or so distinct CDR3 sequences, about 6.3% of them seen once, and the ten largest clones take roughly 3%. Source: PBMCs from the stem cell graft donor, taken from the stem cell graft. The receptors shown here come from a human donor who donated a stem cell graft to a child with Wiskott-Aldrich syndrome.

This clonotype was detected many times. The J gene is TRBJ1-2, the V gene TRBV6-6; D is ambiguous. CDR1 MNHNY and CDR2 SVGAGI come from the germline V gene (reference sequence). The CDR3 is made up of 13 amino acids. V lost 2 bases and J lost 6, with 10 bases in between. CDR3 DNA sequence: TGTGCCAGCAGTTACGGCTCTTCCAATGGCTACACCTTC. Translated: CASSYGSSNGYTF.

This clonotype showed up many times. This chain links TRBV4-3 with TRBJ2-1, with 9 bases matching TRBD2. The CDR3 extends over 17 amino acids. V was clipped by 3 bases and J by 4 bases; unmatched bases: 10. The germline gives CDR1 LGHNA, CDR2 YSLEER. The CDR3 here is CASSQVGRAGGYNEQFF. As DNA, the CDR3 is TGCGCCAGCAGCCAGGTAGGGCGAGCGGGAGGATACAATGAGCAGTTCTTC.

This sequence joins TRBV14 and TRBJ2-5; 9 nucleotides match TRBD2. The germline CDR1 and CDR2 sequences are SGHDN and FVKESK. The J segment lost 0 bases and the V segment lost 1 base, leaving 3 bases of the junction unmatched. The CDR3 has 16 residues. For the CDR3, the DNA is TGTGCCAGCAGCCAAGCGAGCGGGGGGTACCAAGAGACCCAGTACTTC. Translation gives CASSQASGGYQETQYF.

The sample holds many counts of this clonotype. The chain links TRBV12-3 or TRBV12-4 to TRBJ1-1; D is perhaps TRBD1 (6 bases). This CDR3 has 12 amino acids. V lost 5 bases and J 7 bases, leaving 11 bases between the germline ends. CDR3 nucleotides: TGTGCCAGCAGTCCGGACAGAGGTGAAGCTTTCTTT. It translates to CASSPDRGEAFF.

This clonotype was seen repeatedly, ten times or more. This sequence joins TRBV10-3 and TRBJ2-1, with TRBD2 matching 8 bases. Losses at the gene ends were 9 bases for V and 3 bases for J; bases not matched to a gene: 10. The CDR3 contains 15 residues. CDR1 and CDR2 from the germline V gene are ENHRY and SYGVKD. CDR3 sequence reads: CAIGGVAGNYNEQFF. The CDR3 nucleotides read TGTGCCATTGGCGGGGTAGCGGGAAACTACAATGAGCAGTTCTTC.

At least ten counts were recorded for this clonotype. The genes are TRBV20-1 and TRBJ2-3, with 9 positions matching TRBD1. Per germline, CDR1 DFQATT and CDR2 SNEGSKA (reference sequence). J was trimmed by 4 bases and V by 7 bases; bases with no gene match: 9. The CDR3 has 14 residues. CDR3 loop: CSVRGQGNSDTQYF. Here the CDR3 DNA reads TGCAGTGTGAGGGGACAGGGCAATTCAGATACGCAGTATTTT.

This clonotype has a count of ten or more. The chain carries TRBV29-1 and TRBJ1-2, with no clear D. The germline V gene has CDR1 SQVTM and CDR2 ANQGSEA. This CDR3 contains 12 residues. V dropped 7 bases and J dropped 4 bases, with 13 bases sitting between them. The CDR3 bases are TGCAGCGCTCAGATAGCCCCCTATGGCTACACCTTC. Protein sequence: CSAQIAPYGYTF.

This clonotype was seen many times. V and J are TRBV3-1 and TRBJ2-6; TRBD2 aligns across 14 bases. Germline values: CDR1 LGHDT, CDR2 YNNKEL (reference sequence). The CDR3 has 20 residues. The J segment lost 0 bases and the V segment lost 4 bases, leaving 8 bases of the junction unmatched. DNA of the CDR3: TGTGCCAGCAGCCCCCGGACTAGCGGGAGGAAAATCTCTGGGGCCAACGTCCTGACTTTC. It codes for CASSPRTSGRKISGANVLTF.

This clonotype was seen only a few times. This chain connects TRBV18 to TRBJ2-1; the match to TRBD1 covers 7 bases. Germline lookup yields CDR1 KGHSH and CDR2 LQKENI. CDR3 length: 12 residues. V shed 4 bases and J 10 bases; nucleotides not matched to a gene: 4. CDR3 coding DNA: TGTGCCAGCTCACTAGACAGGGTGGAGCAGTTCTTC. Amino acids: CASSLDRVEQFF.

As to this clonotype: One base away lies a much larger clone, so this may be a sequencing read error. The chain carries TRBV12-3 or TRBV12-4 and TRBJ2-1, with a tentative D call TRBD2 (6 bases). CDR3 length equals 18 residues. In DNA, the CDR3 is TGTGCCCGCAGTTTAGTGGGTCTACAGCGGGCGGCATACAATGAGCAGTTCTTC. Residues: CARSLVGLQRAAYNEQFF.

The chain has TRBV7-9 and TRBJ2-3; 9 bases map to TRBD1. V gave up 5 bases and J gave up 7 bases; unmatched junction bases: 7. The CDR3 sequence is 14 residues long. From germline, CDR1 is SEHNR and CDR2 FQNEAQ (reference sequence). The CDR3 sequence is CASSRGQGMNTQYF. The DNA of the CDR3 is TGTGCCAGCAGCCGGGGACAGGGAATGAATACGCAGTATTTT. The whole variable domain, filled in from reference TRBV7-9 and TRBJ2-3, reads DTGVSQNPRHKITKRGQNVTFRCDPISEHNRLYWYRQTLGQGPEFLTYFQNEAQLEKSRLLSDRFSAERPKGSFSTLEIQRTEQGDSAMYLCASSRGQGMNTQYFGPGTRLTVL.

This clonotype has a count of ten or more. The CDR3 is CASSSLAKNIQYF. CDR3 nucleotides: TGTGCCAGCAGCTCCCTAGCCAAAAACATTCAGTACTTC. This chain joins TRBV7-2 and TRBJ2-4; D unclear. Germline values: CDR1 SGHTA, CDR2 FQGNSA. This CDR3 comprises 13 residues. The V end was cut by 4 bases, the J end by 0 bases, with 4 bases between.

This clonotype was picked up many times. CDR3 nucleotides: TGCAGTGCTCTCTCCGGGGGGGCGGGTGAGACCCAGTACTTC. Encoded protein: CSALSGGAGETQYF. V and J are TRBV20-1 and TRBJ2-5; 8 nucleotides line up with TRBD2. This CDR3 region has 14 residues. V lost 5 bases to trimming and J lost 5 bases; unmatched junction nucleotides: 10. Germline-derived CDR1 and CDR2 are DFQATT and SNEGSKA (reference sequence).

Many counts were recorded for this clonotype. This chain links TRBV29-1 with TRBJ2-2, with TRBD1 matching 7 bases. CDR1 and CDR2 from the germline V gene are SQVTM and ANQGSEA. The V and J ends lost 6 bases and 1 base, in that order; junction bases with no gene match: 8. The CDR3 consists of 15 residues. The CDR3 DNA is TGCAGCGTCGTGACAGGGAGCTTGAACACCGGGGAGCTGTTTTTT. Protein sequence: CSVVTGSLNTGELFF.

The CDR3 is CAMGFGGFCEQYF. DNA of the CDR3: TGTGCCATGGGCTTTGGGGGCTTCTGCGAGCAGTACTTC. V and J are TRBV5-3 and TRBJ2-7; a weak D match, TRBD1 (6 bases). TRBV5-3 is an open reading frame, and its role is uncertain. V lost 9 bases, J lost 6 bases, and 19 bases lay in between. CDR3 length equals 13 residues.

The chain couples TRBV12-3 or TRBV12-4 to TRBJ1-2; D gene uncertain. Trimming took 2 bases from V and 5 from J, leaving 15 bases between them. The CDR3 runs to 15 residues. CDR3 region: CASSLRPGETYGYTF. The CDR3 coding sequence is TGTGCCAGCAGTTTAAGGCCAGGTGAAACGTATGGCTACACCTTC.

This clonotype has a count of ten or more. The chain links TRBV29-1 to TRBJ2-7, with a tentative D call TRBD1 (5 bases). The ends were cut back, 3 bases at V and 3 bases at J, with 6 bases in the middle. The CDR3 extends over 11 amino acids. Germline values: CDR1 SQVTM, CDR2 ANQGSEA. The CDR3 sequence is CSVETDYEQYF. CDR3 nucleotides: TGCAGCGTTGAGACAGACTACGAGCAGTACTTC.

This clonotype was picked up many times. The rearrangement joins TRBV3-1 to TRBJ2-7; 8 positions agree with TRBD2. This CDR3 region has 15 residues. J was trimmed by 5 bases and V by 5 bases; bases with no gene match: 11. The germline V gene has CDR1 LGHDT and CDR2 YNNKEL (reference sequence). The CDR3 region has the DNA TGTGCCAGCAGCGACAGCGGGGGAGGATGGAACGAGCAGTACTTC. Translating gives CASSDSGGGWNEQYF.

This clonotype has at least ten counts. This chain joins TRBV11-1 and TRBJ2-5; 14 bases map to TRBD2. The CDR3 has 18 residues. Looked up from germline, CDR1 is SGHAT and CDR2 is FQDESV (reference sequence). The ends lost 4 bases at V and 2 bases at J; junction bases unmatched: 9. In nucleotides, the CDR3 is TGTGCCAGCAGCTCCCGAGGACTAGCGGGGGGTGGTCAAGAGACCCAGTACTTC. Translation gives CASSSRGLAGGGQETQYF.

The table lists this clonotype with many counts. The genes are TRBV18 and TRBJ2-7; D might be TRBD1 (5 bases). The CDR3 covers 15 residues. V lost 5 bases, J lost 2 bases, and 16 bases lay in between. CDR1 is KGHSH, CDR2 LQKENI, per germline. CDR3 amino acids: CASSANGAATYEQYF. The CDR3 DNA sequence: TGTGCCAGCTCAGCCAATGGGGCCGCTACCTACGAGCAGTACTTC.

At least ten counts were recorded for this clonotype. The V call is TRBV29-1, the J call TRBJ2-7, with D tentatively TRBD1 (6 bases). CDR1 is SQVTM, CDR2 ANQGSEA, per germline. V lost 6 bases and J lost 0, with 18 bases in between. The CDR3 has 15 residues. Written as DNA, the CDR3 is TGCAGCGTCGCCCCGGGACACTGGACCTCCTACGAGCAGTACTTC. Its protein is CSVAPGHWTSYEQYF.